This record covers a single TCR beta chain. The data were obtained in a study of blood T cell repertoires in COVID-19. The germline V gene encodes CDR1 LGHDT and CDR2 YNNKEL (reference sequence). The CDR3 runs to 15 residues. Trimming pared 4 bases from V and 6 bases from J, leaving 15 bases between. Assay: immunoSEQ multiplex PCR; the TCRdb copy retains only in-frame clones and omits some. The table shows over 400,000 clones, with about 89% occurring only once. The specimen sequenced was peripheral blood. The clonotype comes from a woman aged 45-59 years with COVID-19, enrolled during active disease. V gene TRBV3-1 (or the pseudogene TRBV3-2) combines with J gene TRBJ2-2, with no clear D. CDR3 protein: CASSRWSDGAGELFF. The CDR3 nucleotides read TGTGCCAGCAGCCGGTGGAGCGATGGAGCCGGGGAGCTGTTTTTT.